The 15 T cell receptor beta chains presented below share a single source sample, sequenced in a study of T cells after posttransplantation cyclophosphamide. TCRdb keeps only in-frame clones here, not all; method: immunoSEQ multiplex PCR. This repertoire lists approximately 34,000 clones without singletons; under 7% sits in the top ten. Material for sequencing was PBMCs. The receptors were sampled from a woman aged 50 to 60 in good health and a related stem cell transplant donor.

This sequence joins TRBV9 and TRBJ1-5; D is ambiguous. Between the trimmed V and J ends, which lost 4 bases and 6 bases, there was a span of 14 bases. The V gene's germline CDR1 is SGDLS and CDR2 YYNGEE. The CDR3 runs 14 residues. DNA for the CDR3: TGTGCCAGCAGCATCGACCCGACTGGTCAGCCCCAGCATTTT. This sequence encodes CASSIDPTGQPQHF.

This clone was seen repeatedly, ten times or more. The chain combines TRBV7-9 with TRBJ2-1; TRBD2 matches 15 bases. The germline CDR1 and CDR2 sequences are SEHNR and FQNEAQ (reference sequence). V gave up 4 bases and J gave up 16 bases; unmatched junction bases: 11. The CDR3 has 15 amino acids. DNA for the CDR3: TGTGCCAGCAGCTCCCTTAGGACTAGCGGGAGGGCCGGTTTCTTC. Translation gives CASSSLRTSGRAGFF.

This clone was recorded at least ten times. The chain links TRBV7-9 to TRBJ2-1; D is perhaps TRBD2 (6 bases). The CDR3 runs 14 residues. The germline V gene encodes CDR1 SEHNR and CDR2 FQNEAQ (reference sequence). Trimming left V 3 bases short and J 8 bases short, with 14 bases between. The CDR3 nucleotides read TGTGCCAGCAGCTTTAGCGGCCTTCAAGATGAGCAGTTCTTC. Protein sequence: CASSFSGLQDEQFF.

The table lists this clone with many counts. This chain connects TRBV6-1 to TRBJ1-2; 7 bases align to TRBD1. The trim removed 6 bases at V and 0 bases at J, leaving 1 base unmatched. Germline CDR1 reads MNHNS; CDR2 reads SASEGT. The CDR3 runs 13 residues. CDR3 sequence: CASSTGANYGYTF. CDR3 DNA sequence: TGTGCCAGCAGCACAGGGGCTAACTATGGCTACACCTTC.

This clone was picked up many times. This chain joins TRBV4-2 and TRBJ2-1; 12 bases align to TRBD1. V shed 3 bases, J shed 8 bases, and the junction held 8 bases outside the gene matches. This CDR3 is built from 16 residues. CDR1 LGHNA and CDR2 YNFKEQ come from the germline V gene. DNA of the CDR3: TGTGCCAGCAGCCAGACCGGGACAGGGGGCATCTATGAGCAGTTCTTC. Its protein product is CASSQTGTGGIYEQFF.

This clone was picked up many times. The V and J genes are TRBV5-8 and TRBJ2-5; D uncertain. This CDR3 is 14 amino acids long. The ends were cut back, 0 bases at V and 2 bases at J, with 8 bases in the middle. CDR1 and CDR2 from the germline V gene are SGHTS and YDEGEE. The CDR3, as DNA: TGTGCCAGCAGCTTGGGATTAGGGCAAGAGACCCAGTACTTC. Residues: CASSLGLGQETQYF.

At least ten counts were recorded for this clone. V and J are TRBV19 and TRBJ2-2, with 9 bases lining up with TRBD2. V trimming: 5 bases; J trimming: 5 bases; junction bases outside the gene matches: 9. The CDR3 is 16 amino acids. Germline V gene lookup returns CDR1 LNHDA and CDR2 SQIVND (reference sequence). CDR3: CASSRGRVVGTGELFF. In DNA form, the CDR3 reads TGTGCCAGTAGTCGCGGGAGGGTAGTAGGTACCGGGGAGCTGTTTTTT. Full variable domain (rest looked up from reference TRBV19 and TRBJ2-2): DGGITQSPKYLFRKEGQNVTLSCEQNLNHDAMYWYRQDPGQGLRLIYYSQIVNDFQKGDIAEGYSVSREKKESFPLTVTSAQKNPTAFYLCASSRGRVVGTGELFFGEGSRLTVL.

In this sample, this clone turned up many times. This chain connects TRBV2 to TRBJ1-1; 10 nucleotides match TRBD1. The CDR3 is made up of 15 amino acids. V shed 4 bases, J shed 6 bases, and the junction held 8 bases outside the gene matches. Germline assignment: CDR1 SNHLY and CDR2 FYNNEI. CDR3 loop: CASSGRDRGIPEAFF. CDR3 coding DNA: TGTGCCAGCAGTGGTAGGGACAGGGGTATCCCTGAAGCTTTCTTT.

Many counts were recorded for this clone. The chain uses TRBV5-4 and TRBJ2-7; the D gene is possibly TRBD2 (5 bases). The CDR3 is 14 residues long. Germline V gives CDR1 SGHNT, CDR2 YYREEE (reference sequence). V lost 0 bases and J lost 3, with 10 bases in between. The CDR3 reads CASSLVGGLYEQYF. CDR3 DNA: TGTGCCAGCAGCTTGGTGGGCGGACTCTACGAGCAGTACTTC.

This clone was recorded many times. The V call is TRBV7-9, the J call TRBJ2-1; D is ambiguous. The ends were cut back, 5 bases at V and 8 bases at J, with 22 bases in the middle. The CDR3 is 16 residues long. Germline CDR1 reads SEHNR; CDR2 reads FQNEAQ (reference sequence). This chain's CDR3 is CASSPSEGYIVHEQFF. CDR3 in DNA: TGTGCCAGCAGCCCCTCTGAAGGGTATATTGTCCATGAGCAGTTCTTC. Supplemented by reference TRBV7-9 and TRBJ2-1, the full variable domain reads DTGVSQNPRHKITKRGQNVTFRCDPISEHNRLYWYRQTLGQGPEFLTYFQNEAQLEKSRLLSDRFSAERPKGSFSTLEIQRTEQGDSAMYLCASSPSEGYIVHEQFFGPGTRLTVL.

This clone was seen many times. J is TRBJ2-7 and V is TRBV14, with 7 positions matching TRBD2. Looked up from germline, CDR1 is SGHDN and CDR2 is FVKESK. V dropped 0 bases and J dropped 4; count of bases not matched to a gene: 9. The length of the CDR3 is 16 residues. DNA of the CDR3: TGTGCCAGCAGCCAAGATCCAGCGGGGCTGAGGTACGAGCAGTACTTC. The encoded protein is CASSQDPAGLRYEQYF.

This clone was seen at least ten times. The genes are TRBV28 and TRBJ1-2; D not certain. The germline V gene encodes CDR1 MDHEN and CDR2 SYDVKM. The CDR3 contains 11 residues. V was cut by 6 bases and J by 10 bases, with 12 bases left in between. The CDR3 loop reads CASSTGLYYTF. CDR3 bases: TGTGCCAGCAGCACCGGACTCTACTACACCTTC.

This clone was seen repeatedly, ten times or more. The chain couples TRBV7-3 to TRBJ2-7, with 7 bases lining up with TRBD1. The germline gives CDR1 SGHTA, CDR2 FQGTGA. Germline trimming cut 2 bases from V and 2 bases from J; bases unmatched to any gene: 6. This CDR3 is built from 15 residues. The CDR3 region has the DNA TGTGCCAGCAGCTTATCCCACAGGGGAACCTACGAGCAGTACTTC. This translates into CASSLSHRGTYEQYF.

This clone was observed at least ten times. The V call is TRBV11-2, the J call TRBJ2-1; 12 nucleotides agree with TRBD2. The CDR3 spans 17 residues. Looked up from germline, CDR1 is SGHAT and CDR2 is FQNNGV. V trimming: 5 bases; J trimming: 2 bases; junction bases outside the gene matches: 7. CDR3 bases: TGTGCCAGCAGCCTCCGGACTAGCGGGACCACCTACAATGAGCAGTTCTTC. Amino acid sequence: CASSLRTSGTTYNEQFF.

This clone was counted many times. The chain has TRBV5-1 and TRBJ2-1; D is unclear. The CDR3 covers 13 residues. Germline lookup yields CDR1 SGHRS and CDR2 YFSETQ. V was shortened by 5 bases and J by 3 bases, with 9 bases between the two germline ends. CDR3 coding DNA: TGCGCCAGCAGTAGGGCCGGCTACAATGAGCAGTTCTTC. It codes for CASSRAGYNEQFF.